The clone carrying this TCR beta chain came up once. The entry originates in a study of neoadjuvant anti-PD-1 for oral cavity cancer. CDR3 length: 15 residues. The germline V gene encodes CDR1 SGHRS and CDR2 YFSETQ. After removal of 4 bases from V and 6 bases from J, the junction contained 9 bases not matched to a gene. Assay used: immunoSEQ multiplex PCR; TCRdb lists only in-frame clones, some missing. This sample has about 16,000 clones, with around 72% found just once. This clonotype was sampled from a person aged 40 to 85 with oral cavity squamous cell carcinoma. This material consisted of PBMCs, taken before nivolumab (anti-PD-1) treatment. The chain uses TRBV5-1 and TRBJ2-3; 9 nucleotides line up with TRBD2. CDR3 region: CASSAGLASGDTQYF. CDR3 coding DNA: TGCGCCAGCAGCGCGGGACTAGCTAGTGGGGATACGCAGTATTTT.